This record concerns one T cell receptor beta chain sequence. Its binding antigen is unknown. The sample holds no much larger clone one base away, and base qualities are not on file. The CDR3 holds 13 amino acids from the cysteine to the phenylalanine. Only the CDR3 DNA stays, 39 bases, in frame from base 1. V and J lose 2 bases and 8 bases, and a span of 10 bases separates them. CDR1 and CDR2 (SGHRS, YFSETQ) derive from the germline V gene. The donors were six healthy women who made up three monozygous twin pairs. All three twin pairs had been raised together and were thought likely to have encountered the same vaccines and infectious agents. TCR cDNA libraries were prepared from RNA that had been isolated from peripheral blood mononuclear cells. These data come from a study of identical twins' blood T cells (dated by TCRdb to the early 2010s). About the study as a whole: The approximately twelve libraries, six for the alpha chain and six for the beta chain, yielded around 50 million Illumina reads in total. The study compared TCR alpha and beta chain repertoires of three pairs of monozygous twins using next-generation sequencing to assess genetic influence on repertoire formation. Study-level results and caveats: The number of CDR3 clonotypes shared between two donors was mainly determined by the product of the cloneset sizes of the two donors, and no clear deviation from this trend was shown by twins. V gene usage, even among non-selected out-of-frame TCRbeta clonotypes, was reported to be markedly more similar within twin pairs than between unrelated donors. Among the most abundant TCRbeta clonotypes, more CDR3 sequences were shared by each donor with her twin than with unrelated donors. Independent studies were stated to be required to validate the proposed role of the TCRalpha J segment in MHC recognition during thymic selection. Because the twins were reared together, environmental influences could not be ruled out as the explanation for twin similarity.

Receptor amplification or capture employed 5' RACE. This sample was sequenced with an Illumina Genome Analyzer IIx. RNA-based TCR cDNA libraries were prepared by a previously described protocol with several modifications. To prevent cross-contamination, barcodes specific to each sample were added to both ends of every TCR cDNA library during cDNA synthesis and amplification. The authors processed their data as follows. Between about 90,000 and nearly 500,000 clonotypes were identified per individual, and about 2 to 3.6 million CDR3-containing reads were obtained per library. Reads with improper barcode index combinations were discarded, and clonesets were then built for each library with the MiTCR software. While assembling CDR3 clonotypes, MiTCR corrected PCR and sequencing errors and either filtered or rescued low-quality reads. Artificial out-of-frame clonotypes were mapped to in-frame sequences, with one indel allowed in the CDR3, and then removed. V and J gene usage similarity between donors was measured as Jensen-Shannon divergence divided by mean entropy. TCRdb handled the public reads itself, with Q25 trimming in fastp and clone calling in MiXCR, and kept productive beta chains. Rows merge per CDR3 protein into single entries with the most common DNA and genes. For this entry, the V and J calls and clone size follow TCRdb and not the study's own pipeline. This sample gives roughly 340,000 distinct CDR3 sequences in total; 28% of them show up just once. Together, the top ten hold more than 5.5% of the sample.

The rearrangement joined TRBV5-1 to TRBJ1-4; a confident D gene designation cannot be given. The receptor was derived from a woman aged 18 to 50 in good health. Sequenced material: PBMCs. The CDR3: CASSFPPQEKLFF. The DNA sequence reads TGCGCCAGCAGCTTCCCTCCCCAGGAAAAACTGTTTTTT. Reference TRBV5-1 and TRBJ1-4 proteins supply the regions before and after the CDR3; the full variable domain is: KAGVTQTPRYLIKTRGQQVTLSCSPISGHRSVSWYQQTPGQGLQFLFEYFSETQRNKGNFPGRFSGRQFSNSRSEMNVSTLELGDSALYLCASSFPPQEKLFFGSGTQLSVL.